A single sample is the source of the 8 T cell receptor beta chains below, sequenced in a study of blood T cell repertoires in COVID-19. Sequencing used immunoSEQ multiplex PCR; TCRdb keeps in-frame clones, though not all of them. The sample holds just under 250,000 clones; approximately 90% are singletons and the top ten take approximately 4.2%. The sequenced sample consisted of PBMCs or T cells enriched from blood (not recorded which). These receptors were taken from a woman younger than 45 who had recovered from COVID-19.

This clone appeared a single time. This chain links TRBV4-2 with TRBJ2-3, with D perhaps TRBD2 (6 bases). Looked up from germline, CDR1 is LGHNA and CDR2 is YNFKEQ. The ends were cut back, 3 bases at V and 12 bases at J, with 13 bases in the middle. The CDR3 is made up of 12 amino acids. CDR3 protein: CASSQSRDFQYF. The DNA for the CDR3 is TGTGCCAGCAGCCAGAGCCGGGACTTTCAGTATTTT.

This clone was picked up a small number of times. The J gene is TRBJ1-1, the V gene TRBV18, with a possible D match to TRBD1 (5 bases). Trimming removed 6 bases from V and 4 bases from J, with 24 bases in between. Germline CDR1 and CDR2: KGHSH and LQKENI. There are 17 residues in the CDR3. CDR3 amino acids: CASSVSQGRRVGTEAFF. CDR3 nucleotide sequence: TGTGCCAGCTCGGTTTCGCAGGGAAGGCGAGTGGGCACTGAAGCTTTCTTT.

This clone was detected once. Written as DNA, the CDR3 is TGTGCCAGCAGCCGGAGGAATCTCCCCTACAATGAGCAGTTCTTC. This codes for CASSRRNLPYNEQFF. The chain is built from TRBV11-2 and TRBJ2-1; possible D gene TRBD2, 5 bases. V lost 5 bases to trimming and J lost 2 bases, with 13 bases between them. CDR1 is SGHAT, CDR2 FQNNGV, per germline. The CDR3 runs 15 residues.

V gene TRBV19 combines with J gene TRBJ1-5, with a weak D call TRBD1 (6 bases). Trimming left V 6 bases short and J 5 bases short, with 20 bases between. The CDR3 spans 16 residues. Germline values: CDR1 LNHDA, CDR2 SQIVND (reference sequence). The CDR3 is CASSHRVLFRDQPQHF. The CDR3 coding sequence is TGTGCCAGTAGCCACAGGGTATTATTTCGCGATCAGCCCCAGCATTTT.

The gene calls are TRBV6-6 and TRBJ2-7, with a tentative D call TRBD1 (6 bases). Germline CDR1 is MNHNY and CDR2 is SVGAGI (reference sequence). There are 15 residues in the CDR3. Trimming cost V 5 bases and J 0 bases, with 14 bases left between them. CDR3 in amino acids: CASSPPGQFSYEQYF. The CDR3, as DNA: TGTGCCAGCAGTCCCCCCGGACAGTTCTCCTACGAGCAGTACTTC.

V usage is TRBV4-3 and J usage is TRBJ1-2, with D possibly being TRBD1 (6 bases). Between the trimmed V and J ends, which lost 0 bases and 4 bases, there was a span of 15 bases. Germline assignment: CDR1 LGHNA and CDR2 YSLEER. The CDR3 loop spans 16 amino acids. The CDR3 reads CASSQDVGGSPYGYTF. CDR3 sequence (DNA): TGCGCCAGCAGCCAAGATGTAGGGGGATCCCCCTATGGCTACACCTTC.

V gene TRBV6-5 combines with J gene TRBJ2-2; 10 bases map to TRBD2. CDR3 length: 15 amino acids. Germline CDR1 is MNHEY and CDR2 is SVGAGI. V lost 6 bases and J lost 0; bases outside the gene matches: 1. CDR3 nucleotides: TGTGCCAGCAGCCTAGCGGGAGCGAACACCGGGGAGCTGTTTTTT. It encodes CASSLAGANTGELFF.

This clone has more than one count but fewer than ten. The chain links TRBV3-1 (or the pseudogene TRBV3-2) to TRBJ1-5, with D possibly being TRBD1 (6 bases). Germline CDR1 LGHDT, CDR2 YNNKEL (reference sequence). The CDR3 has 15 amino acids. V was trimmed by 0 bases and J by 4 bases, leaving 10 bases between them. The CDR3 nucleotides are TGTGCCAGCAGCCAAGATGGACAGAGAAATCAGCCCCAGCATTTT. Amino acids: CASSQDGQRNQPQHF.